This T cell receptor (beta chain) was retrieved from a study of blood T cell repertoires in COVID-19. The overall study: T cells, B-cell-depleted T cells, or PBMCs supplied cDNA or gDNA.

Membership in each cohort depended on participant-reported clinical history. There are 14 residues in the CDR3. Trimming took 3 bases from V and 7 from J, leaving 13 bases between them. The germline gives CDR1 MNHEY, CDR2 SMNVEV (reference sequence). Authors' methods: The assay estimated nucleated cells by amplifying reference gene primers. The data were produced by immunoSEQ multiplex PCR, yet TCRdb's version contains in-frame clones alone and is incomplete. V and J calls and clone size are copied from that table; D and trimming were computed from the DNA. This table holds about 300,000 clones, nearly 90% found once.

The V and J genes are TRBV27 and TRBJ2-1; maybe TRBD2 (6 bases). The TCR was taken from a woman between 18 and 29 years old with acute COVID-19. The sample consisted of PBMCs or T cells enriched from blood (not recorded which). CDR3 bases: TGTGCCAGCAGTTTTCCGGGACTCTCTAATGAGCAGTTCTTC. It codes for CASSFPGLSNEQFF.